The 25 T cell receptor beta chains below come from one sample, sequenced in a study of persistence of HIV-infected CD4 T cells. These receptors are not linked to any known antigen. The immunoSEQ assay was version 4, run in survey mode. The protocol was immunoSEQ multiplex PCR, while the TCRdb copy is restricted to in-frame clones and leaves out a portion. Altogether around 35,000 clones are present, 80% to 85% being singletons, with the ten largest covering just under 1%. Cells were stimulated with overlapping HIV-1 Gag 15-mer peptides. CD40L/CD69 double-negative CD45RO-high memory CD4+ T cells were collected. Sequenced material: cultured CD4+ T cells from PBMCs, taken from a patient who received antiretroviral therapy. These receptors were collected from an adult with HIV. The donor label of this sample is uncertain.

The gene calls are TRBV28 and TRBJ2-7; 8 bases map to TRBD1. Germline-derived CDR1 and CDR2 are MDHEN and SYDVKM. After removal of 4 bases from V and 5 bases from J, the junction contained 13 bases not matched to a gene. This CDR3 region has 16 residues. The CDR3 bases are TGTGCCAGCAGTTCCCAAATCAGGACAGGGAATAACGAGCAGTACGTC. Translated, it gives CASSSQIRTGNNEQYV.

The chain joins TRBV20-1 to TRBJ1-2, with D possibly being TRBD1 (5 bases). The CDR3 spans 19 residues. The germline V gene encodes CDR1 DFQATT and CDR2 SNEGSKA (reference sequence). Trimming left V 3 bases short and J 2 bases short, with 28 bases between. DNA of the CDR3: TGCAGTGCTAGTTCGTATTATTCGGTGGGACGGTTCGAGAACTATGGCTACACCTTC. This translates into CSASSYYSVGRFENYGYTF.

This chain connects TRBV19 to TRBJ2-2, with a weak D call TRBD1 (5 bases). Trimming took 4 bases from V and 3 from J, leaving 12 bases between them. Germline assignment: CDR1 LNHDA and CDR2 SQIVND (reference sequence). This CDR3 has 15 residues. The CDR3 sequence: CASSRQQVYTGELFF. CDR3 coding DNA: TGTGCCAGTAGTAGGCAACAGGTTTACACCGGGGAGCTGTTTTTT. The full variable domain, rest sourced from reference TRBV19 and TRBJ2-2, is DGGITQSPKYLFRKEGQNVTLSCEQNLNHDAMYWYRQDPGQGLRLIYYSQIVNDFQKGDIAEGYSVSREKKESFPLTVTSAQKNPTAFYLCASSRQQVYTGELFFGEGSRLTVL.

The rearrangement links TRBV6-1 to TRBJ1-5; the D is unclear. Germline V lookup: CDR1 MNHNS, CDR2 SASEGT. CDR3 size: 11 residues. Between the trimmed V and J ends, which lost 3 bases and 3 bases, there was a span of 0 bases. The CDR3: CASSDNQPQHF. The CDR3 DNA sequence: TGTGCCAGCAGTGACAATCAGCCCCAGCATTTT.

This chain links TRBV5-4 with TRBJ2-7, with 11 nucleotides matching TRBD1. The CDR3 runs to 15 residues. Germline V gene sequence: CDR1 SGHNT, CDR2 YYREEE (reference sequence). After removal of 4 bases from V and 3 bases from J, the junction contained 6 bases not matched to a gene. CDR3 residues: CASSSTGTGGYEQYF. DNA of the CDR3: TGTGCCAGCAGCAGTACCGGGACAGGGGGCTACGAGCAGTACTTC.

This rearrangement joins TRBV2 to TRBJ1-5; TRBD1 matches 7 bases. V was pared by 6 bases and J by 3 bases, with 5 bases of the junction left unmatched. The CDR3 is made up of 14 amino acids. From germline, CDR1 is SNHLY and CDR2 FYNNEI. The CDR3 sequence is CASSGDRNNQPQHF. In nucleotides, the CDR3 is TGTGCCAGCAGCGGGGACAGAAACAATCAGCCCCAGCATTTT.

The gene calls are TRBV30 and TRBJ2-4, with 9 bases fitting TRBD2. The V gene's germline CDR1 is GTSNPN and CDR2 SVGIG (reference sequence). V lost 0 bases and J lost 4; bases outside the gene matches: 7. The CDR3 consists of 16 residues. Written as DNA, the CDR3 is TGTGCCTGGAGTGTAGTAGCGGGGGCCAAAAAAAACATTCAGTACTTC. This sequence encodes CAWSVVAGAKKNIQYF.

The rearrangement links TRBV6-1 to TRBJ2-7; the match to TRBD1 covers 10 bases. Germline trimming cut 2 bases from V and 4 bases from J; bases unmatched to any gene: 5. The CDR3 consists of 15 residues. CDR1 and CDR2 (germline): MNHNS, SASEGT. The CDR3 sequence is CASSEPGTGVYEQYF. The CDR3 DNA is TGTGCCAGCAGTGAACCCGGGACAGGGGTTTACGAGCAGTACTTC.

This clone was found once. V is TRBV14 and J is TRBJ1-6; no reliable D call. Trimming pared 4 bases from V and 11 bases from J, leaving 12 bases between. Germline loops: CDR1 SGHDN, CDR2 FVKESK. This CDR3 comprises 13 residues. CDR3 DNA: TGTGCCAGCAGCCCCGGGTGGGAAGCACCCCTCCACTTT. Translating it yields CASSPGWEAPLHF. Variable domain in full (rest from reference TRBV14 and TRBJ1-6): EAGVTQFPSHSVIEKGQTVTLRCDPISGHDNLYWYRRVMGKEIKFLLHFVKESKQDESGMPNNRFLAERTGGTYSTLKVQPAELEDSGVYFCASSPGWEAPLHFGNGTRLTVT.

CDR3 in amino acids: CASSFGLAGATDTQYF. The CDR3 DNA is TGTGCCAGCAGCTTCGGGCTAGCGGGGGCCACAGATACGCAGTATTTT. This chain uses TRBV7-9 with TRBJ2-3; TRBD2 matches at 10 bases. V lost 3 bases to trimming and J lost 2 bases; unmatched junction nucleotides: 5. Germline V gives CDR1 SEHNR, CDR2 FQNEAQ (reference sequence). This CDR3 comprises 16 residues.

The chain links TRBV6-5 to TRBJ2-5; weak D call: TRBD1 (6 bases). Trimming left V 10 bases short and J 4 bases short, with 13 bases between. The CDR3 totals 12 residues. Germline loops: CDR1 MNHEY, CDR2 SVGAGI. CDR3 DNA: TGTGCCACCGCGGACAGCCTAGAGACCCAGTACTTC. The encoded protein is CATADSLETQYF.

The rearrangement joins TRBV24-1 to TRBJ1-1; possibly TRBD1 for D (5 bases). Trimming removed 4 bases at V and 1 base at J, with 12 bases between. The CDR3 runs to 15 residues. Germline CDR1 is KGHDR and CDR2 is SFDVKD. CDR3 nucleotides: TGTGCCACCAGTGACACCGGGACGGGGAACACTGAAGCTTTCTTT. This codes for CATSDTGTGNTEAFF.

The CDR3: CSTSPGGGDTEAFF. The CDR3 nucleotides are TGCAGCACAAGCCCCGGAGGGGGGGACACTGAAGCTTTCTTT. The chain links TRBV29-1 to TRBJ1-1; D is perhaps TRBD1 (6 bases). Trimming took 8 bases from V and 3 from J, leaving 19 bases between them. Germline CDR1 reads SQVTM; CDR2 reads ANQGSEA. The CDR3 runs to 14 residues.

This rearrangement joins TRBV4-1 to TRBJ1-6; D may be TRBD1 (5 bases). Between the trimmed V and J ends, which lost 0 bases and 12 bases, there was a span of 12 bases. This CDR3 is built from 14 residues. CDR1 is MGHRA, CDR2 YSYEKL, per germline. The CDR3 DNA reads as TGCGCCAGCAGCCAAGATCCGGGGACGAGACCCCTCCACTTT. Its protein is CASSQDPGTRPLHF.

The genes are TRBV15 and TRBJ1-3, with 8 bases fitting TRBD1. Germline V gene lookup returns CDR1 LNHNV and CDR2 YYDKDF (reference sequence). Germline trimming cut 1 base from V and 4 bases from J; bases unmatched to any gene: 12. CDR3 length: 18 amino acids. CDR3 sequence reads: CATSRGVLGRGRGNTIYF. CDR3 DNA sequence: TGTGCCACCAGCAGAGGCGTGCTCGGCAGGGGGCGCGGAAACACCATATATTTT.

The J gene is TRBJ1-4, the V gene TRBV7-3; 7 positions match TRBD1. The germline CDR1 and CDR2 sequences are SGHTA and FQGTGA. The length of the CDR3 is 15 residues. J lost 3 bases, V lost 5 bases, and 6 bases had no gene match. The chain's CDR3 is CASSPTGKANEKLFF. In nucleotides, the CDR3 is TGTGCCAGCAGCCCGACAGGGAAGGCTAATGAAAAACTGTTTTTT.

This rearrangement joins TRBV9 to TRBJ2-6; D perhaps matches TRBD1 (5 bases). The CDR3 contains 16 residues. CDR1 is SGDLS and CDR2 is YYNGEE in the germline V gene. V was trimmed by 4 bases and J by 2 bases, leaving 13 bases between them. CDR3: CASSPRQTAGANVLTF. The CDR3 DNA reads TGTGCCAGCAGCCCCCGACAGACCGCTGGGGCCAACGTCCTGACTTTC. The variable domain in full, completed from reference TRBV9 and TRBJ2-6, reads DSGVTQTPKHLITATGQRVTLRCSPRSGDLSVYWYQQSLDQGLQFLIQYYNGEERAKGNILERFSAQQFPDLHSELNLSSLELGDSALYFCASSPRQTAGANVLTFGAGSRLTVL.

CDR3 DNA sequence: TGCGCCAGCAGCTTAAGGGCCGGCTCTGGAAACACCATATATTTT. Translated: CASSLRAGSGNTIYF. The rearrangement links TRBV5-1 to TRBJ1-3; unclear D gene. Germline CDR1 is SGHRS and CDR2 is YFSETQ. The CDR3 loop spans 15 amino acids. V lost 2 bases to trimming and J lost 0 bases, with 9 bases between them.

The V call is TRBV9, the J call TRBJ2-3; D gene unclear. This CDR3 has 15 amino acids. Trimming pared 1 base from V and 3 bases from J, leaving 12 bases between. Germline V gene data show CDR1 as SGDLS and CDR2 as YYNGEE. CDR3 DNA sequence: TGTGCCAGCAGCGTAATGGGCGAACGGACAGATACGCAGTATTTT. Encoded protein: CASSVMGERTDTQYF.

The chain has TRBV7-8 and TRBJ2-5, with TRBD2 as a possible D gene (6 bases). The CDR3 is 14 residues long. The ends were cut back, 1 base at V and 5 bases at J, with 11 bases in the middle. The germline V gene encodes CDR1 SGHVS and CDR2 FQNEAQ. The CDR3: CASSLGGDWETQYF. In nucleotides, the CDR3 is TGTGCCAGCAGCTTAGGAGGGGACTGGGAGACCCAGTACTTC.

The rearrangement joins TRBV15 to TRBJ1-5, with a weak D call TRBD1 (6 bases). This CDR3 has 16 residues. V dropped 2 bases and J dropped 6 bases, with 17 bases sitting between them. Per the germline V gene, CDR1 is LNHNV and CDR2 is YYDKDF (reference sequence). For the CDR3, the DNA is TGTGCCACCAGCAGAAAAAAAAGGGGGGAGGTTCAGCCCCAGCATTTT. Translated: CATSRKKRGEVQPQHF.

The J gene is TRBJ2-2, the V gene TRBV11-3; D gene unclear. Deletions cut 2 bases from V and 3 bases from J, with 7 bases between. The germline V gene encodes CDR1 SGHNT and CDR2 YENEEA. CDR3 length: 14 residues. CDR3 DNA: TGTGCCAGCAGCTTAAACAGAGACACCGGGGAGCTGTTTTTT. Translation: CASSLNRDTGELFF.

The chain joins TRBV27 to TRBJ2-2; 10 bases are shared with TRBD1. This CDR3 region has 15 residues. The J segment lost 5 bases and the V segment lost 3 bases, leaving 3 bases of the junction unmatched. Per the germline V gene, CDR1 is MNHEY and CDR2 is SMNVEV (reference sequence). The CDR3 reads CASSFPGQGTGELFF. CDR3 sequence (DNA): TGTGCCAGCAGTTTCCCGGGACAGGGGACCGGGGAGCTGTTTTTT.

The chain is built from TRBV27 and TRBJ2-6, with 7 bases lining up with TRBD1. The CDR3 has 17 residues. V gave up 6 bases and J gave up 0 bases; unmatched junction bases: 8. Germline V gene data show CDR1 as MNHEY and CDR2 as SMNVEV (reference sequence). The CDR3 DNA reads TGTGCCAGCAGCTCGACAGGGTTGAGCTCTGGGGCCAACGTCCTGACTTTC. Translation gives CASSSTGLSSGANVLTF.

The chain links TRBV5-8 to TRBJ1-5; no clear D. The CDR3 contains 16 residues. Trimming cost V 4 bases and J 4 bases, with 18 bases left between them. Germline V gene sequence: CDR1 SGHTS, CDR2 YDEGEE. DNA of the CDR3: TGTGCCAGCAGCCATCGTAACTTGGGCCTAAATCAGCCCCAGCATTTT. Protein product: CASSHRNLGLNQPQHF.